Below, 20 T cell receptor beta chains from the same sample are listed, as sequenced in a study of T cell responses to AZD1222 COVID-19 vaccine. Using immunoSEQ multiplex PCR, the repertoire was profiled, and TCRdb retains in-frame clones only, with some absent. The data hold 150,000 or so clones, with 90% observed a single time. This specimen was peripheral blood, taken 28 days after the second AZD1222 dose. Receptor source: an adult who received the AZD1222 COVID-19 vaccine.

The chain recombines TRBV9 with TRBJ2-1, with D unresolved. Between the trimmed V and J ends, which lost 3 bases and 10 bases, there was a span of 17 bases. CDR3 size: 14 residues. Germline CDR1 SGDLS, CDR2 YYNGEE. CDR3: CASSAWTANREQFF. The CDR3, as DNA: TGTGCCAGCAGCGCCTGGACGGCAAATAGGGAGCAGTTCTTC. The whole variable domain, filled in from reference TRBV9 and TRBJ2-1, reads DSGVTQTPKHLITATGQRVTLRCSPRSGDLSVYWYQQSLDQGLQFLIQYYNGEERAKGNILERFSAQQFPDLHSELNLSSLELGDSALYFCASSAWTANREQFFGPGTRLTVL.

J is TRBJ1-5 and V is TRBV5-1, with 8 bases identical to TRBD1. V dropped 9 bases and J dropped 5; count of bases not matched to a gene: 4. In germline, CDR1 is SGHRS, CDR2 YFSETQ. The CDR3 is 12 residues long. The CDR3 DNA follows: TGCGCCAAGACAGGGGTTCATCAGCCCCAGCATTTT. It encodes CAKTGVHQPQHF.

This clone has just one count. The genes are TRBV18 and TRBJ2-6; D is uncertain. V lost 3 bases, J lost 0 bases, and 15 bases lay in between. The germline V gene has CDR1 KGHSH and CDR2 LQKENI. The CDR3 spans 18 residues. CDR3 in amino acids: CASSPDAHNNSGANVLTF. Here the CDR3 DNA reads TGTGCCAGCTCACCCGATGCCCATAATAACTCTGGGGCCAACGTCCTGACTTTC.

The chain joins TRBV11-3 to TRBJ1-1; tentatively, D is TRBD1 (5 bases). CDR3 length: 13 residues. V gave up 5 bases and J gave up 4 bases, with 11 bases separating them. Germline assignment: CDR1 SGHNT and CDR2 YENEEA. The CDR3 DNA reads TGTGCCAGCAGCCTCGGAGGGGTCACTGAAGCTTTCTTT. This codes for CASSLGGVTEAFF.

The genes are TRBV6-5 and TRBJ1-5, with a tentative D call TRBD1 (6 bases). With 10 bases removed from V and 6 bases from J, the gap between germline ends came to 19 bases. Germline V CDR1 and CDR2: MNHEY, SVGAGI. The CDR3 length is 14 residues. The CDR3 loop reads CAIRDHGDIQPQHF. The CDR3 DNA sequence: TGTGCCATCAGGGATCACGGGGACATTCAGCCCCAGCATTTT.

This chain links TRBV28 with TRBJ1-2; no reliable D call. This CDR3 has 16 amino acids. Trimming took 3 bases from V and 4 from J, leaving 18 bases between them. Germline V gene data show CDR1 as MDHEN and CDR2 as SYDVKM. DNA for the CDR3: TGTGCCAGCAGTTTTGGTCAGGCCTATAGTACCTATGGCTACACCTTC. Residues: CASSFGQAYSTYGYTF.

This chain joins TRBV7-9 and TRBJ1-2; D not certain. In germline, CDR1 is SEHNR, CDR2 FQNEAQ (reference sequence). The CDR3 is made up of 14 amino acids. Trimming removed 3 bases at V and 4 bases at J, with 12 bases between. CDR3: CASSFEQRLYGYTF. In DNA, the CDR3 is TGTGCCAGCAGCTTTGAACAGAGACTCTATGGCTACACCTTC. Variable domain in full (rest from reference TRBV7-9 and TRBJ1-2): DTGVSQNPRHKITKRGQNVTFRCDPISEHNRLYWYRQTLGQGPEFLTYFQNEAQLEKSRLLSDRFSAERPKGSFSTLEIQRTEQGDSAMYLCASSFEQRLYGYTFGSGTRLTVV.

This chain connects TRBV5-4 to TRBJ1-2, with 10 bases that match TRBD1. The CDR3 has 14 residues. V dropped 4 bases and J dropped 3; count of bases not matched to a gene: 3. Germline CDR1 is SGHNT and CDR2 is YYREEE (reference sequence). The CDR3 nucleotides are TGTGCCAGCAGCATGACAGGGGGCCACTATGGCTACACCTTC. It yields the protein CASSMTGGHYGYTF. The whole variable domain, filled in from reference TRBV5-4 and TRBJ1-2, reads ETGVTQSPTHLIKTRGQQVTLRCSSQSGHNTVSWYQQALGQGPQFIFQYYREEENGRGNFPPRFSGLQFPNYSSELNVNALELDDSALYLCASSMTGGHYGYTFGSGTRLTVV.

This clone was observed once. This chain connects TRBV5-6 to TRBJ1-1; D unresolved. Trimming took off 1 base at V and 2 bases at J, with 0 bases between the two ends. CDR3 length: 11 residues. The V gene's germline CDR1 is SGHDT and CDR2 YYEEEE. The CDR3 region has the DNA TGTGCCAGCAGCTTGAACACTGAAGCTTTCTTT. Amino acid sequence: CASSLNTEAFF.

This clone was seen a handful of times. The chain is built from TRBV19 and TRBJ1-1; D is uncertain. With 6 bases removed from V and 6 bases from J, the gap between germline ends came to 14 bases. Germline V gene sequence: CDR1 LNHDA, CDR2 SQIVND (reference sequence). The CDR3 loop spans 13 amino acids. CDR3 sequence (DNA): TGTGCCAGTAGCCGTGGGAGAGGATCTGAAGCTTTCTTT. It specifies CASSRGRGSEAFF. The full variable domain, with the rest looked up from reference TRBV19 and TRBJ1-1, is DGGITQSPKYLFRKEGQNVTLSCEQNLNHDAMYWYRQDPGQGLRLIYYSQIVNDFQKGDIAEGYSVSREKKESFPLTVTSAQKNPTAFYLCASSRGRGSEAFFGQGTRLTVV.

This chain links TRBV9 with TRBJ1-2; D may be TRBD1 (6 bases). Germline V lookup: CDR1 SGDLS, CDR2 YYNGEE. Trimming pared 3 bases from V and 8 bases from J, leaving 20 bases between. The CDR3 runs 15 residues. The CDR3 protein is CASSATGSGSSGYTF. The CDR3 coding sequence is TGTGCCAGCAGCGCCACAGGGTCAGGATCCAGCGGCTACACCTTC.

A remark on this clone: An end of the junction does not agree with germline; a read error may underlie this. Additional DNA sequences in this sample encode the identical CDR3. The J gene is TRBJ1-5, the V gene TRBV5-1, with 8 bases that match TRBD1. Germline V CDR1 and CDR2: SGHRS, YFSETQ. This CDR3 comprises 14 residues. Here the CDR3 reads CASSLGQDNQPQHF. The CDR3 region has the DNA TGCGCCAGCAGTTTGGGACAGGACAATCAGCCCCAGCATTTT.

The CDR3 sequence: CASSLGTGRGNQPQHF. The CDR3 coding sequence is TGTGCCAGCAGCTTAGGTACAGGCAGGGGTAATCAGCCCCAGCATTTT. The rearrangement joins TRBV7-2 to TRBJ1-5; D is perhaps TRBD1 (6 bases). V was trimmed by 1 base and J by 4 bases, leaving 14 bases between them. CDR1 is SGHTA, CDR2 FQGNSA, per germline. The CDR3 extends over 16 amino acids.

This chain joins TRBV30 and TRBJ2-7; D is uncertain. From germline, CDR1 is GTSNPN and CDR2 SVGIG (reference sequence). V shed 3 bases and J shed 2 bases, with 20 bases lying between them. This CDR3 contains 16 residues. In DNA, the CDR3 is TGTGCCTGGAGCCCCTTTGGTACCGTGATTGCCTACGAGCAGTACTTC. It codes for CAWSPFGTVIAYEQYF.

This sequence joins TRBV4-3 and TRBJ1-1; D is ambiguous. Germline V gene lookup returns CDR1 LGHNA and CDR2 YSLEER. This CDR3 region has 14 residues. Trimming removed 2 bases from V and 0 bases from J, with 7 bases in between. The CDR3 DNA reads as TGCGCCAGCAGCCAATCAGGAATGAACACTGAAGCTTTCTTT. It translates to CASSQSGMNTEAFF.

The V call is TRBV30, the J call TRBJ1-6, with D possibly being TRBD1 (5 bases). V was cut by 2 bases and J by 7 bases, with 12 bases left in between. The CDR3 totals 14 residues. Germline V CDR1 and CDR2: GTSNPN, SVGIG (reference sequence). The CDR3 loop reads CAWSPGGGNSPLHF. The CDR3 nucleotides are TGTGCCTGGAGTCCGGGCGGGGGAAATTCACCCCTCCACTTT.

The CDR3 loop is CAWSPREKLFF. Written as DNA, the CDR3 is TGTGCCTGGAGTCCGCGGGAAAAACTGTTTTTT. This chain joins TRBV30 and TRBJ1-4, with D unresolved. The CDR3 is 11 residues long. V was pared by 2 bases and J by 8 bases, with 6 bases between. CDR1 and CDR2 (germline): GTSNPN, SVGIG (reference sequence).

This clone was counted once. This chain connects TRBV29-1 to TRBJ2-5; D might be TRBD1 (5 bases). The CDR3 length is 15 residues. CDR1 SQVTM and CDR2 ANQGSEA come from the germline V gene. V shed 3 bases and J shed 5 bases, with 19 bases lying between them. CDR3 loop: CSVEFSGARVETQYF. CDR3 DNA sequence: TGCAGCGTTGAGTTTAGTGGGGCAAGGGTGGAGACCCAGTACTTC.

The V gene is TRBV6-8, the J gene TRBJ2-7; D ambiguous. CDR3 length: 15 residues. V lost 6 bases and J 0 bases, leaving 15 bases between the germline ends. Germline CDR1 and CDR2: MNHGY and SAAAGT. The CDR3 coding sequence is TGTGCCAGCAGCCGTCCTATTTTCAACTCCTACGAGCAGTACTTC. Amino acids: CASSRPIFNSYEQYF.

The J gene is TRBJ1-3, the V gene TRBV19, with D tentatively TRBD1 (5 bases). Germline V gene sequence: CDR1 LNHDA, CDR2 SQIVND (reference sequence). The CDR3 runs 15 residues. V shed 5 bases and J shed 0 bases, with 11 bases lying between them. This CDR3 is CASSSADSSGNTIYF. In DNA, the CDR3 is TGTGCCAGTAGTTCGGCAGACAGCTCTGGAAACACCATATATTTT.